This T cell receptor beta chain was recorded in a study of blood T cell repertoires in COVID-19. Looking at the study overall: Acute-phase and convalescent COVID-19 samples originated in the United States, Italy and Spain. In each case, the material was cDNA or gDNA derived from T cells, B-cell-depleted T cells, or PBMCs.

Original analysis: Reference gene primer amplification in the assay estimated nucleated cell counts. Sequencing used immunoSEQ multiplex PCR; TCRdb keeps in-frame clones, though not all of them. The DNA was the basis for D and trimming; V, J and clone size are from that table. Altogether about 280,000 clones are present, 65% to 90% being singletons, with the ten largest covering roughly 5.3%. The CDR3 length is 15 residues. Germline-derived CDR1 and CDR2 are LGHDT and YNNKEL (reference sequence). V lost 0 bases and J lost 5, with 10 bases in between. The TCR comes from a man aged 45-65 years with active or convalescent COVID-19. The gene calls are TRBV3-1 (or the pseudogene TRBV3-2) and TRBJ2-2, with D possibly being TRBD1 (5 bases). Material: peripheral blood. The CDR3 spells CASSQDSRATGELFF. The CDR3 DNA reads TGTGCCAGCAGCCAAGACAGCAGGGCGACCGGGGAGCTGTTTTTT.